These 9 T cell receptor beta chains came from one sample sequenced in a study of cytomegalovirus exposure and HLA in healthy donors (dated by TCRdb to the late 2010s). Library prep was done by the immunoSEQ multiplex PCR assay. For the multiplex PCR, a mixture combining 60 forward primers for TCR Vbeta segments and 13 reverse primers for TCR Jbeta segments was used. This is the immuneACCESS table as TCRdb keeps it, with only in-frame sequences that have V and J called. A part of the clones is gone; compared with another copy, unresolved V genes explain less than half, and the rest is unexplained. Counted in this sample were around 140,000 clones; about 75% of them appeared once. The ten largest clones capture 7% of the sample. The source material was PBMCs. Every receptor here comes from a man aged 25 to 45 in good health and CMV-seronegative.

This chain connects TRBV18 to TRBJ1-6; 8 bases agree with TRBD1. From germline, CDR1 is KGHSH and CDR2 LQKENI. The CDR3 is 15 residues long. V trimming: 4 bases; J trimming: 7 bases; junction bases outside the gene matches: 6. The CDR3 loop is CASSQAGGGNSPLHF. In DNA, the CDR3 is TGTGCCAGCTCACAAGCAGGGGGCGGGAATTCACCCCTCCACTTT.

V is TRBV6-6 and J is TRBJ1-1, with TRBD1 as a possible D gene (6 bases). The V end was cut by 5 bases, the J end by 0 bases, with 10 bases between. The CDR3 contains 14 residues. The germline gives CDR1 MNHNY, CDR2 SVGAGI (reference sequence). CDR3 nucleotide sequence: TGTGCCAGCAGTCGGGACAACTTGAACACTGAAGCTTTCTTT. This codes for CASSRDNLNTEAFF.

This clone has only a few counts. The V gene is TRBV27, the J gene TRBJ2-7; 11 nucleotides align to TRBD2. This CDR3 is 17 amino acids long. The V segment lost 6 bases and the J segment 11 bases; nucleotides outside the gene matches: 21. The germline CDR1 and CDR2 sequences are MNHEY and SMNVEV (reference sequence). The DNA for the CDR3 is TGTGCCAGCAGGACCTGGACTAGCGGGTACTTTGGCTGGGTTGAGTACTTC. Translated, it gives CASRTWTSGYFGWVEYF.

A remark on this clone: One junction end disagrees with the germline gene, perhaps due to a read error. The chain combines TRBV19 with TRBJ2-6, with TRBD2 identical over 7 bases. The CDR3 totals 17 residues. Germline-derived CDR1 and CDR2 are LNHDA and SQIVND (reference sequence). The CDR3: CASSPETSLSGANGLTF. The CDR3 DNA reads as TGTGCCAGTAGTCCAGAGACTAGCCTTTCTGGGGCCAACGGCCTGACTTTC.

This clone was seen a single time. This chain uses TRBV6-5 with TRBJ2-5; TRBD1 is a possible D gene (5 bases). CDR3 size: 14 residues. Per the germline V gene, CDR1 is MNHEY and CDR2 is SVGAGI. V lost 6 bases to trimming and J lost 4 bases, with 15 bases between them. Here the CDR3 DNA reads TGTGCCAGCAGCCCCACAGGCTTAGGAGAGACCCAGTACTTC. It is translated as CASSPTGLGETQYF.

The chain employs TRBV5-1 and TRBJ1-3; TRBD1 is a possible D gene (5 bases). Looked up from germline, CDR1 is SGHRS and CDR2 is YFSETQ. The CDR3 runs 15 residues. V lost 0 bases to trimming and J lost 0 bases, with 7 bases between them. The DNA for the CDR3 is TGCGCCAGCAGCTTGGGACAGAGCTCTGGAAACACCATATATTTT. As protein: CASSLGQSSGNTIYF.

The rearrangement uses TRBV6-5 and TRBJ1-1, with 7 bases lining up with TRBD1. The CDR3 consists of 16 residues. CDR1 and CDR2 (germline): MNHEY, SVGAGI. With 2 bases clipped from V and 4 bases from J, the junction kept 10 bases outside the gene matches. The CDR3 DNA sequence: TGTGCCAGCAGTTACAGGGCGGGACAGCTCAGCACTGAAGCTTTCTTT. Encoded protein: CASSYRAGQLSTEAFF.

This sequence joins TRBV19 and TRBJ2-7, with a tentative D call TRBD1 (5 bases). Germline CDR1 LNHDA, CDR2 SQIVND (reference sequence). This CDR3 spans 14 amino acids. V was pared by 5 bases and J by 3 bases, with 14 bases between. CDR3 in amino acids: CASSPQGPIYEQYF. The CDR3 DNA sequence: TGTGCCAGTAGTCCTCAGGGTCCTATCTACGAGCAGTACTTC.

This clone was observed a handful of times. The chain employs TRBV2 and TRBJ1-1, with D possibly TRBD1 on 5 matching bases. Germline V lookup: CDR1 SNHLY, CDR2 FYNNEI. The germline V and J ends were trimmed by 5 bases and 4 bases, with 11 bases remaining between them. The CDR3 length is 13 residues. DNA of the CDR3: TGTGCCAGCAGTCTCCAGGGTGGCACTGAAGCTTTCTTT. Protein: CASSLQGGTEAFF.